These 9 T cell receptor beta chains share one sample of origin, sequenced in a study of regulatory T cells in long-lasting Graves disease. To make TCR beta libraries, researchers used iRepertoire HTBI primers and Arm-PCR of CDR3 regions. TCRdb reanalysed the multiplex PCR reads using MiXCR and keeps one entry per CDR3 protein. Among 400,000 to 550,000 distinct CDR3 sequences listed, around 17% were seen once. As to time point: newly diagnosed GD, antithyroid drugs for less than 3 months. Extracted RNA from PBMCs served as the source of the TCR library. A further study also used this sample, focusing on T cells in Graves' hyperthyroidism and ophthalmopathy.

The source was peripheral blood mononuclear cells (PBMCs), collected at new diagnosis, from a patient treated with antithyroid drugs. These receptors were taken from a woman aged 18-29 years with Graves disease.

The chain combines TRBV6-2 or TRBV6-3 with TRBJ2-7, with 13 bases lining up with TRBD2. This CDR3 comprises 18 residues. V gave up 2 bases and J gave up 2 bases; unmatched junction bases: 9. Per the germline V gene, CDR1 is MNHEY and CDR2 is SVGEGT. The CDR3 loop reads CASSYGLAGETDPYEQYF. DNA of the CDR3: TGTGCCAGCAGTTACGGACTAGCGGGAGAAACGGACCCCTACGAGCAGTACTTC.

This clonotype occurred many times. The rearrangement uses TRBV13 and TRBJ1-1; 9 bases align to TRBD1. The CDR3 is made up of 16 amino acids. CDR1 is PRHDT, CDR2 FYEKMQ, per germline (reference sequence). V gave up 3 bases and J gave up 7 bases; unmatched junction bases: 12. DNA of the CDR3: TGTGCCAGCAGCTTTAGGACAGGGGACACGGGGTATGAAGCTTTCTTT. This codes for CASSFRTGDTGYEAFF.

This clonotype was recorded many times. This chain joins TRBV28 and TRBJ2-3; D ambiguous. CDR1 and CDR2 from the germline V gene are MDHEN and SYDVKM. CDR3 size: 13 residues. Trimming took off 6 bases at V and 4 bases at J, with 11 bases between the two ends. The DNA for the CDR3 is TGTGCCAGCAGGGGATTTGTTGCAGATACGCAGTATTTT. Amino acid sequence: CASRGFVADTQYF.

This clonotype has ten or more counts. The chain recombines TRBV11-1 with TRBJ2-7, with D possibly matching TRBD2 (6 bases). Germline CDR1 is SGHAT and CDR2 is FQDESV (reference sequence). V lost 0 bases to trimming and J lost 7 bases, with 19 bases between them. The length of the CDR3 is 16 residues. CDR3 in DNA: TGTGCCAGCAGCTTAGCCCGAGGTAGCGGCCCTAGGGAGCAGTACTTC. Its protein product is CASSLARGSGPREQYF. Filled out from reference TRBV11-1 and TRBJ2-7, the complete variable domain reads EAEVAQSPRYKITEKSQAVAFWCDPISGHATLYWYRQILGQGPELLVQFQDESVVDDSQLPKDRFSAERLKGVDSTLKIQPAELGDSAMYLCASSLARGSGPREQYFGPGTRLTVT.

On this clonotype itself: This clone may be a read error of a much larger clone one base away. The genes are TRBV9 and TRBJ2-1; a weak D match, TRBD1 (6 bases). The CDR3 loop spans 16 amino acids. Germline CDR1 and CDR2: SGDLS and YYNGEE. CDR3 sequence reads: CANSAGAGASYNEQFF. The DNA of the CDR3 is TGTGCCAACAGCGCAGGCGCAGGGGCCTCCTACAATGAGCAGTTCTTC.

The CDR3 DNA reads TGTGCCAGCAACACATTTGGGACAGGGGACACTGAAGCTTTCTTT. Translation: CASNTFGTGDTEAFF. The chain employs TRBV6-1 and TRBJ1-1, with 10 bases fitting TRBD1. The length of the CDR3 is 15 residues. In germline, CDR1 is MNHNS, CDR2 SASEGT. V dropped 7 bases and J dropped 3; count of bases not matched to a gene: 8.

The chain links TRBV5-6 to TRBJ2-5; unclear D gene. The CDR3 spans 13 residues. Germline lookup yields CDR1 SGHDT and CDR2 YYEEEE. V lost 2 bases and J lost 3, with 8 bases in between. This CDR3 is CASSFVEEETQYF. The CDR3 DNA sequence: TGTGCCAGCAGCTTTGTGGAAGAAGAGACCCAGTACTTC. Combining the CDR3 with reference TRBV5-6 and TRBJ2-5 gives the whole variable domain DAGVTQSPTHLIKTRGQQVTLRCSPKSGHDTVSWYQQALGQGPQFIFQYYEEEERQRGNFPDRFSGHQFPNYSSELNVNALLLGDSALYLCASSFVEEETQYFGPGTRLLVL.

In this sample, this clonotype turned up many times. The chain carries TRBV9 and TRBJ1-2; 9 bases are a match to TRBD1. With V trimmed by 2 bases and J by 3 bases, 2 bases remained unmatched. Per the germline V gene, CDR1 is SGDLS and CDR2 is YYNGEE. This CDR3 is built from 14 residues. The CDR3 DNA reads TGTGCCAGCAGCGTGGGACAGGGCGACTATGGCTACACCTTC. Translating gives CASSVGQGDYGYTF.

This clonotype was found many times. J is TRBJ1-4 and V is TRBV29-1; 7 bases fit TRBD1. Germline CDR1 is SQVTM and CDR2 is ANQGSEA. There are 13 residues in the CDR3. Trimming removed 4 bases from V and 5 bases from J; junction bases left unmatched: 4. In DNA form, the CDR3 reads TGCAGCGTTGGGACAGGCAGAAATGAAAAACTGTTTTTT. Residues: CSVGTGRNEKLFF.